Described below is a single T cell receptor beta chain sequence and its context. Its target is unknown. TCRdb recomputed calls from the 5' RACE reads with MiXCR, one row per CDR3 protein. The sample has some 1,600,000 distinct CDR3 sequences, around 33% seen once. V dropped 4 bases and J dropped 5 bases, with 14 bases sitting between them. This CDR3 is 13 amino acids long. Germline CDR1 is GTSNPN and CDR2 is SVGIG (reference sequence). Each donor was a healthy Caucasian. The data are from a study of identical twins. Study outcomes and limitations: Fewer insertions characterized abundant cord blood beta clonotypes, whereas memory repertoires showed none. Modelling approaches yielded underestimates of out-of-frame TCR alpha sharing between monozygotic twins.

Sequencing was carried out using cord blood. The chain employs TRBV30 and TRBJ1-2; D unresolved. The TCR was taken from a newborn girl in good health. This CDR3 reads CAWKRALGYGYTF. The CDR3 coding sequence is TGTGCCTGGAAACGGGCCTTGGGGTATGGCTACACCTTC.